A single sample is the source of the 21 T cell receptor beta chains below, sequenced in a study of T cell responses to AZD1222 COVID-19 vaccine. Clones were read by immunoSEQ multiplex PCR, and TCRdb kept only the in-frame ones, dropping some. Among nearly 35,000 clones listed, approximately 90% were seen once. Sequences were derived from peripheral blood, sampled 28 days after the second AZD1222 dose. These receptors were collected from an adult who received the AZD1222 COVID-19 vaccine.

This chain uses TRBV18 with TRBJ1-1, with D tentatively TRBD1 (6 bases). Trimming took off 3 bases at V and 1 base at J, with 9 bases between the two ends. Germline V lookup: CDR1 KGHSH, CDR2 LQKENI. The CDR3 sequence is 14 residues long. CDR3 coding DNA: TGTGCCAGCTCACCTGAGACAGGGAACACTGAAGCTTTCTTT. It yields the protein CASSPETGNTEAFF.

The gene calls are TRBV7-9 and TRBJ1-1, with D maybe TRBD1 (6 bases). Trimming took 8 bases from V and 4 from J, leaving 14 bases between them. The germline CDR1 and CDR2 sequences are SEHNR and FQNEAQ (reference sequence). The CDR3 contains 13 residues. The DNA of the CDR3 is TGTGCCAGCTGGACACAGGGACTCACTGAAGCTTTCTTT. It specifies CASWTQGLTEAFF.

Here the CDR3 reads CASSKDSGTGGRETQYF. The CDR3 DNA sequence: TGTGCCAGCAGCAAAGACTCCGGGACAGGGGGCCGAGAGACCCAGTACTTC. J is TRBJ2-5 and V is TRBV21-1; the table's D call TRBD1 went unverified against the DNA. TRBV21-1 is assigned pseudogene status. The CDR3 sequence is 17 residues long.

V usage is TRBV4-1 and J usage is TRBJ1-3; tentative D call: TRBD1 (6 bases). V was pared by 0 bases and J by 2 bases, with 11 bases between. Germline lookup yields CDR1 MGHRA and CDR2 YSYEKL. This CDR3 spans 16 amino acids. CDR3 bases: TGCGCCAGCAGCCAAGATGTAGGGGGGGCTGGAAACACCATATATTTT. This encodes CASSQDVGGAGNTIYF.

The chain has TRBV3-1 (or the pseudogene TRBV3-2) and TRBJ1-2; TRBD1 might be the D (5 bases). The CDR3 spans 15 residues. V lost 0 bases and J 4 bases, leaving 12 bases between the germline ends. The germline V gene has CDR1 LGHDT and CDR2 YNNKEL (reference sequence). The chain's CDR3 is CASSQEGAFFYGYTF. Here the CDR3 DNA reads TGTGCCAGCAGCCAAGAAGGGGCGTTTTTCTATGGCTACACCTTC.

V is TRBV4-1 and J is TRBJ2-1; D possibly uses TRBD1 or TRBD2 (5 bases each). This CDR3 spans 15 amino acids. V lost 3 bases, J lost 0 bases, and 9 bases lay in between. Germline loops: CDR1 MGHRA, CDR2 YSYEKL. The CDR3 reads CASSHEGSSYNEQFF. The CDR3 DNA reads TGCGCCAGCAGCCATGAGGGGAGCTCCTACAATGAGCAGTTCTTC.

This chain links TRBV28 with TRBJ2-7, with D possibly being TRBD2 (5 bases). The ends were cut back, 6 bases at V and 0 bases at J, with 15 bases in the middle. The V gene's germline CDR1 is MDHEN and CDR2 SYDVKM. CDR3 length: 15 residues. In DNA form, the CDR3 reads TGTGCCAGCAGCCGGCCCCGGGAAAGCTCCTACGAGCAGTACTTC. Its translation is CASSRPRESSYEQYF.

The CDR3 region has the DNA TGTGCCAGCAGTTACTCGGCAGGGATGGGAGCAGATACGCAGTATTTT. Protein product: CASSYSAGMGADTQYF. V gene TRBV6-5 combines with J gene TRBJ2-3; D might be TRBD1 or TRBD2, each matching 5 bases. CDR3 size: 16 residues. Trimming pared 0 bases from V and 4 bases from J, leaving 14 bases between. Looked up from germline, CDR1 is MNHEY and CDR2 is SVGAGI.

This chain uses TRBV25-1 with TRBJ1-1; no definite D call. This CDR3 comprises 14 residues. Trimming took off 5 bases at V and 1 base at J, with 11 bases between the two ends. CDR1 and CDR2 (germline): MGHDK, SYGVNS. CDR3: CASSRNTPNTEAFF. In nucleotides, the CDR3 is TGTGCCAGCAGTAGGAACACCCCGAACACTGAAGCTTTCTTT.

The rearrangement links TRBV6-5 to TRBJ2-3; no clear D gene. The CDR3 contains 11 residues. Trimming left V 0 bases short and J 6 bases short, with 1 base between. Germline V gene sequence: CDR1 MNHEY, CDR2 SVGAGI. CDR3 sequence: CASSYSDTQYF. The CDR3 DNA reads TGTGCCAGCAGTTACTCCGATACGCAGTATTTT.

The chain carries TRBV3-1 (or the pseudogene TRBV3-2) and TRBJ2-1; weak D call: TRBD2 (5 bases). Germline V CDR1 and CDR2: LGHDT, YNNKEL (reference sequence). The CDR3 covers 17 residues. Trimming stripped 1 base from V and 2 bases from J, with 15 bases between. The CDR3 protein is CASSQVRWEPPYNEQFF. CDR3 DNA: TGTGCCAGCAGCCAAGTTAGGTGGGAGCCCCCCTACAATGAGCAGTTCTTC.

The J gene is TRBJ1-2, the V gene TRBV24-1; 7 nucleotides match TRBD1. Germline assignment: CDR1 KGHDR and CDR2 SFDVKD. The trim removed 4 bases at V and 3 bases at J, leaving 16 bases unmatched. This CDR3 is built from 18 residues. The CDR3 DNA is TGTGCCACCAGTGAGTGGATGGGGAGGGGGCAGCCTTACTATGGCTACACCTTC. Translated, it gives CATSEWMGRGQPYYGYTF.

The chain couples TRBV5-4 to TRBJ2-3; D is ambiguous. Trimming stripped 0 bases from V and 5 bases from J, with 7 bases between. The CDR3 length is 13 residues. The germline V gene has CDR1 SGHNT and CDR2 YYREEE (reference sequence). CDR3 coding DNA: TGTGCCAGCAGCTTGGCTCCCGTAGATACGCAGTATTTT. This translates into CASSLAPVDTQYF.

The chain links TRBV5-1 to TRBJ1-1; D not resolved. Germline lookup yields CDR1 SGHRS and CDR2 YFSETQ. This CDR3 is built from 12 residues. The germline V and J ends were trimmed by 4 bases and 7 bases, with 11 bases remaining between them. CDR3 amino acids: CASSAVESEAFF. CDR3 nucleotides: TGCGCCAGCAGCGCTGTCGAGAGTGAAGCTTTCTTT. The full variable domain, in which reference TRBV5-1 and TRBJ1-1 provide the parts outside the CDR3, is KAGVTQTPRYLIKTRGQQVTLSCSPISGHRSVSWYQQTPGQGLQFLFEYFSETQRNKGNFPGRFSGRQFSNSRSEMNVSTLELGDSALYLCASSAVESEAFFGQGTRLTVV.

This chain links TRBV19 with TRBJ1-1; 8 bases line up with TRBD1. Germline loops: CDR1 LNHDA, CDR2 SQIVND (reference sequence). The CDR3 is 14 amino acids. With 5 bases clipped from V and 1 base from J, the junction kept 3 bases outside the gene matches. The CDR3 DNA reads as TGTGCCAGTAGTGACAGGGGTGGGAACACTGAAGCTTTCTTT. Protein: CASSDRGGNTEAFF.

J is TRBJ1-2 and V is TRBV5-1; no clear D gene. The V end was cut by 5 bases, the J end by 0 bases, with 8 bases between. The CDR3 contains 13 residues. Germline V gene sequence: CDR1 SGHRS, CDR2 YFSETQ. CDR3 loop: CASRTEPNYGYTF. CDR3 DNA sequence: TGCGCCAGCAGGACCGAACCTAACTATGGCTACACCTTC.

This chain joins TRBV5-1 and TRBJ1-4; D gene ambiguous. CDR3 length equals 16 residues. Trimming cost V 4 bases and J 8 bases, with 21 bases left between them. Germline-derived CDR1 and CDR2 are SGHRS and YFSETQ. DNA for the CDR3: TGCGCCAGCAGCCTAGCGACTTCAGCAACACCGGAAAAACTGTTTTTT. Translation: CASSLATSATPEKLFF.

The J gene is TRBJ1-3, the V gene TRBV29-1; no definite D call. CDR3 length: 14 amino acids. Trimming shortened V by 6 bases and J by 0 bases, and 12 bases separated the two germline ends. Germline CDR1 is SQVTM and CDR2 is ANQGSEA. This CDR3 reads CSVGVAGSGNTIYF. Written as DNA, the CDR3 is TGCAGCGTGGGAGTGGCGGGCTCTGGAAACACCATATATTTT.

The chain joins TRBV11-3 to TRBJ2-7, with 11 bases that match TRBD2. The CDR3 consists of 15 residues. The germline CDR1 and CDR2 sequences are SGHNT and YENEEA. The V segment lost 4 bases and the J segment 2 bases; nucleotides outside the gene matches: 4. The DNA for the CDR3 is TGTGCCAGCAGCTCCGGGACTAGCGGTGCCTACGAGCAGTACTTC. Its translation is CASSSGTSGAYEQYF.

The chain carries TRBV5-1 and TRBJ2-7; D ambiguous. This CDR3 contains 13 residues. Looked up from germline, CDR1 is SGHRS and CDR2 is YFSETQ. Trimming took off 0 bases at V and 0 bases at J, with 4 bases between the two ends. The chain's CDR3 is CASSLALSYEQYF. CDR3 nucleotides: TGCGCCAGCAGCTTGGCACTCTCCTACGAGCAGTACTTC.

V usage is TRBV3-1 (or the pseudogene TRBV3-2) and J usage is TRBJ1-2, with D possibly matching TRBD1 (5 bases). The V gene lost 1 base and the J gene lost 5 bases, with 8 bases spanning the gap. This CDR3 is built from 13 residues. CDR1 LGHDT and CDR2 YNNKEL come from the germline V gene (reference sequence). Here the CDR3 reads CASSQVPGYGYTF. CDR3 in DNA: TGTGCCAGCAGCCAAGTACCAGGGTATGGCTACACCTTC.